This T cell receptor beta chain originates from a study of blood T cell repertoires in COVID-19. Only in-frame clones appear in the TCRdb table, and some are missing; sequencing was by immunoSEQ multiplex PCR. The sample includes about 180,000 clones, roughly 83% of them seen just once. CDR1 is SGHRS, CDR2 YFSETQ, per germline. The V end lost 0 bases, the J end lost 4 bases, and 10 bases lay between the germline ends. CDR3 length: 14 residues. This receptor was identified in a middle-aged woman with COVID-19, enrolled during active disease. The sequencing input was peripheral blood. V usage is TRBV5-1 and J usage is TRBJ1-2; D might be TRBD1 (6 bases). The CDR3 is CASSLGQGFYGYTF. The CDR3 DNA reads TGCGCCAGCAGCTTGGGGCAGGGGTTCTATGGCTACACCTTC. The full variable domain, rest sourced from reference TRBV5-1 and TRBJ1-2, is KAGVTQTPRYLIKTRGQQVTLSCSPISGHRSVSWYQQTPGQGLQFLFEYFSETQRNKGNFPGRFSGRQFSNSRSEMNVSTLELGDSALYLCASSLGQGFYGYTFGSGTRLTVV.